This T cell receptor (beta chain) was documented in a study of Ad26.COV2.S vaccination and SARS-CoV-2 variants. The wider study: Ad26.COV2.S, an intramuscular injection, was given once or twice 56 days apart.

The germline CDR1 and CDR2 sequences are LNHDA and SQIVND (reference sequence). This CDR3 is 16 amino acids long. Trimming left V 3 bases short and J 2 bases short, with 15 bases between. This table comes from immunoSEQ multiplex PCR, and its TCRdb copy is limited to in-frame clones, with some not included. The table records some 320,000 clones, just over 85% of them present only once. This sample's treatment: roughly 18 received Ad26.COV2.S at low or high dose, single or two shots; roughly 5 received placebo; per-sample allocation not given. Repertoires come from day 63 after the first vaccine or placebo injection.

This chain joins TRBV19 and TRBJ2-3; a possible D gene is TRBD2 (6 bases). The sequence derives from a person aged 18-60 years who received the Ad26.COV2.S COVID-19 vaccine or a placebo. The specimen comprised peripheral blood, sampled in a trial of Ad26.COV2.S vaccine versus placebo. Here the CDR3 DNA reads TGTGCCAGTAGTATGGCTGGGGGGTCAAACACAGATACGCAGTATTTT. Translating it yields CASSMAGGSNTDTQYF.